This paragraph reports one T cell receptor (beta chain). The data derive from a study of T cells after yellow fever vaccination. Per germline, CDR1 DFQATT and CDR2 SNEGSKA (reference sequence). V dropped 0 bases and J dropped 0 bases, with 9 bases sitting between them. This CDR3 comprises 15 residues. Each CDR3 protein is one row after TCRdb ran MiXCR on the 5' RACE reads. The data contain some 500,000 distinct CDR3 sequences, about 13% of them singletons. Sequenced here: PBMCs, sampled on the day of the yellow fever booster vaccination. V gene TRBV20-1 combines with J gene TRBJ2-1; the D gene is possibly TRBD2 (5 bases). The origin of this receptor is a man under 40 who received the YFV17D yellow fever vaccine. The CDR3 DNA is TGCAGTGCTAGAGAAAGGACTCACTCCTACAATGAGCAGTTCTTC. This translates into CSARERTHSYNEQFF.